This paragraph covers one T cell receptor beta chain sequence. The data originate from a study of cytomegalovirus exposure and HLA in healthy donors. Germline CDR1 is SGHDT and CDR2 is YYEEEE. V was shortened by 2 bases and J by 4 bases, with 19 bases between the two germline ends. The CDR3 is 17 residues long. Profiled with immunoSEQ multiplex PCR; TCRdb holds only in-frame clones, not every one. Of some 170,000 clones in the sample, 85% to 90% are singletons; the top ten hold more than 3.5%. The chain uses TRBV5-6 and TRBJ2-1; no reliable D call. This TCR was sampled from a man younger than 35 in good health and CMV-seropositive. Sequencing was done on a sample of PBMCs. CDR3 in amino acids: CASSFAVPLGTYNEQFF. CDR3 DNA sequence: TGTGCCAGCAGCTTCGCCGTACCCCTAGGAACATACAATGAGCAGTTCTTC.